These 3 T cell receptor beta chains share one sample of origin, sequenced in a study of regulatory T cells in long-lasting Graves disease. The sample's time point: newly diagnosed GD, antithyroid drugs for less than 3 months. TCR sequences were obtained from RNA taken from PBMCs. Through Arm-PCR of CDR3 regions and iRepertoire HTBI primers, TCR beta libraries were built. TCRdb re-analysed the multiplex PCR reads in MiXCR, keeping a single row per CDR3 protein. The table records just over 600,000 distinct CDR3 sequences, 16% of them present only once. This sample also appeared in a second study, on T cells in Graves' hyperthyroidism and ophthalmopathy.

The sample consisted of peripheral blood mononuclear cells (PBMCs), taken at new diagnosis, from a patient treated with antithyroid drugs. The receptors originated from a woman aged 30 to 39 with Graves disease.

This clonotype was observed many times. The CDR3 protein is CASSPGLFNEQFF. The CDR3 DNA reads as TGTGCCAGCAGCCCGGGACTATTCAATGAGCAGTTCTTC. The gene calls are TRBV7-8 and TRBJ2-1; 7 bases line up with TRBD2. Germline values: CDR1 SGHVS, CDR2 FQNEAQ. The CDR3 totals 13 residues. V shed 5 bases, J shed 6 bases, and the junction held 4 bases outside the gene matches.

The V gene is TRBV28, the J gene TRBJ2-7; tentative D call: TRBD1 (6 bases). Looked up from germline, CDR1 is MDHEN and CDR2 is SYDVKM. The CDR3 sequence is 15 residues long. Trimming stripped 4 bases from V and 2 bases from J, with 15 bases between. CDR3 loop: CASSWGPGHTYEQYF. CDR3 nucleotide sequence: TGTGCCAGCAGTTGGGGCCCGGGACACACCTACGAGCAGTACTTC.

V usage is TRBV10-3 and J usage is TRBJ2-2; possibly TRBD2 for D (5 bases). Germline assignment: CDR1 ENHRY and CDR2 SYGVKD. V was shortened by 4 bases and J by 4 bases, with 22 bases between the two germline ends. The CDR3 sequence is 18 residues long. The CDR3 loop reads CAISGKAGSSYSTGELFF. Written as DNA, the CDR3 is TGTGCCATCAGTGGGAAGGCGGGCTCATCCTACAGCACCGGGGAGCTGTTTTTT.